The 3 T cell receptor beta chains below come from one sample, sequenced in a study of blood T cell repertoires in COVID-19. Clones were sequenced by immunoSEQ multiplex PCR, and TCRdb holds only the in-frame ones, with some missing. The table includes roughly 200,000 clones, around 87% detected once. The sample taken for sequencing was peripheral blood. The receptors stem from a woman aged 50 to 60 with COVID-19, enrolled during active disease.

The chain links TRBV4-3 to TRBJ2-1, with TRBD1 as a possible D gene (6 bases). V lost 0 bases to trimming and J lost 1 base, with 10 bases between them. The germline CDR1 and CDR2 sequences are LGHNA and YSLEER. This CDR3 spans 16 amino acids. The CDR3 sequence: CASSQDGQGSYNEQFF. The CDR3 nucleotides are TGCGCCAGCAGCCAAGATGGGCAGGGGTCCTACAATGAGCAGTTCTTC.

V gene TRBV27 combines with J gene TRBJ2-3, with TRBD2 matching over 8 bases. The CDR3 sequence is 16 residues long. V was clipped by 6 bases and J by 6 bases; unmatched bases: 14. The germline CDR1 and CDR2 sequences are MNHEY and SMNVEV (reference sequence). The CDR3 DNA reads as TGTGCCAGCAGCCCTCAGAGGCGGGGGGCGGTGGATACGCAGTATTTT. Its protein is CASSPQRRGAVDTQYF.

The CDR3 DNA is TGTGCCAGTACGAGGCAGCGGAACACCGGGGAGCTGTTTTTT. As protein: CASTRQRNTGELFF. This rearrangement joins TRBV19 to TRBJ2-2, with D hard to call. Trimming shortened V by 7 bases and J by 1 base, and 10 bases separated the two germline ends. From germline, CDR1 is LNHDA and CDR2 SQIVND (reference sequence). The CDR3 has 14 amino acids.